This note documents a single T cell receptor (beta chain) sequence. Antigen: not known. The stimulus was an HIV-1 Gag 15-mer peptide pool, 0.8 to 1 ug/peptide/mL. Sorted nonresponding memory CD4+ T cells were CD40L-negative, CD69-negative, CD45RO-high. This was the immunoSEQ version 4 assay in survey mode. The protocol was immunoSEQ multiplex PCR, while the TCRdb copy is restricted to in-frame clones and leaves out a portion. The table lists roughly 64,000 clones, 65% to 75% of them singletons. V lost 4 bases and J lost 6; bases outside the gene matches: 5. Germline values: CDR1 MNHEY, CDR2 SMNVEV (reference sequence). This CDR3 region has 16 residues. The data were obtained in a study of persistence of HIV-infected CD4 T cells. Study outcomes and limitations: Antigen-responding cells were enriched for degenerate expanded CDR3beta sequences.

The chain is built from TRBV27 and TRBJ1-6, with TRBD1 identical over 11 bases. The origin of this receptor is an adult man with HIV who was CMV-seropositive. Sequenced here: CD4+ T cells sorted from PBMCs after approximately 20-hour stimulation, sampled from a patient who received antiretroviral therapy. The CDR3 reads CASSSLGTGGNSPLHF. The CDR3 coding sequence is TGTGCCAGCAGTTCATTAGGGACAGGGGGTAATTCACCCCTCCACTTT.